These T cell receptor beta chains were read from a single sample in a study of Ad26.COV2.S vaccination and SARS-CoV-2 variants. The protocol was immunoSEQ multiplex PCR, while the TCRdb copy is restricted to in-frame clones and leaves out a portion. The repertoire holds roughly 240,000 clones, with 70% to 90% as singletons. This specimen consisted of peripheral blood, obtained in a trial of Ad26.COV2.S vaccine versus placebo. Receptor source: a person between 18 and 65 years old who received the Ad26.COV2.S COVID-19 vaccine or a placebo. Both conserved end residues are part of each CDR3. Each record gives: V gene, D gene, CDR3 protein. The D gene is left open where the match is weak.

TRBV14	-	CASSQEATPNTEAFF
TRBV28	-	CASSLYERRDSNTGELFF
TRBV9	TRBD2	CASSFRTSGRMNEQFF
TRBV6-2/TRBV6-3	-	CASSHSYEQYF
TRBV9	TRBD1	CASSAGTAEATQYF
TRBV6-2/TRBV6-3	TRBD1	CASSYDRDYEQYF
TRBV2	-	CASSELSSYNSPLHF
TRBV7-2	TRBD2	CASSPQRERQETQYF
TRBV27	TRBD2	CASSPGTSGVYNEQFF
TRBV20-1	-	CSASPGKGAFF